Reported below is one T cell receptor beta chain. TCRdb's table, derived via immunoSEQ multiplex PCR, lists solely in-frame clones and lacks some. The sample records about 2.4 million clones, 80% to 95% being singletons. This sample was included in a study of shared clonotypes between healthy human individuals. Germline V gives CDR1 MDHEN, CDR2 SYDVKM. The CDR3 is made up of 13 amino acids. The V end was cut by 6 bases, the J end by 0 bases, with 9 bases between. The specimen sequenced was naive CD4+ T cells from PBMCs. Subset here: CD45RA+ positively selected. The chain is built from TRBV28 and TRBJ2-7, with D unresolved. The sequence was obtained from a man in his late teens or twenties in good health. Some clones in this sample may be carry-over from other donors' samples. CDR3 DNA sequence: TGTGCCAGCAGCCCCCAGATCTCCTACGAGCAGTACTTC. Amino acids: CASSPQISYEQYF.